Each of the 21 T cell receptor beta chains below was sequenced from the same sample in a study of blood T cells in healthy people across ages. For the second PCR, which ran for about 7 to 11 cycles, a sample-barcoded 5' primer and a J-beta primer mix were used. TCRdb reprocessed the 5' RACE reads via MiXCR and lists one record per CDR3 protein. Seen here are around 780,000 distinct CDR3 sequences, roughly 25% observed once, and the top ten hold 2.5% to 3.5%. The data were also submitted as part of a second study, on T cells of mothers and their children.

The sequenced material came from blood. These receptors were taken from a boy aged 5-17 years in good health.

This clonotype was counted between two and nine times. The CDR3 bases are TGTGCCAGCTCGTGGGGCAGCCCCACCTACGAGCAGTACTTC. It codes for CASSWGSPTYEQYF. V and J are TRBV12-3 or TRBV12-4 and TRBJ2-7; tentative D call: TRBD1 (5 bases). V gave up 8 bases and J gave up 2 bases, with 16 bases separating them. This CDR3 contains 14 residues.

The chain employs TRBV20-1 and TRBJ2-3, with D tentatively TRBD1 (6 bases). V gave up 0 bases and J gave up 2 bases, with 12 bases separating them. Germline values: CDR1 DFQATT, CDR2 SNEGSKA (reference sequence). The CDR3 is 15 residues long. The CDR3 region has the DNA TGCAGTGCTAGAGATCCCAGGGGTGCCACAGATACGCAGTATTTT. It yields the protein CSARDPRGATDTQYF.

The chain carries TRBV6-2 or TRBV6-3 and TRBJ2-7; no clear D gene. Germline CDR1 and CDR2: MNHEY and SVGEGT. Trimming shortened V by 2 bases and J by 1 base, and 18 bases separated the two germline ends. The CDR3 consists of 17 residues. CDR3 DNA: TGTGCCAGCAGTTACCATCCCAAAAAGACGCAATCCTACGAGCAGTACGTC. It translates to CASSYHPKKTQSYEQYV.

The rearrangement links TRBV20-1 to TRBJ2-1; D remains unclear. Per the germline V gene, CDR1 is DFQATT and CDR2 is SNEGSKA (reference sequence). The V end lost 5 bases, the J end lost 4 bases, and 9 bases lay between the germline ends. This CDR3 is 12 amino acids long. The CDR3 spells CSAQISYNEQFF. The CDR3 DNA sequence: TGCAGTGCTCAGATTTCATACAATGAGCAGTTCTTC.

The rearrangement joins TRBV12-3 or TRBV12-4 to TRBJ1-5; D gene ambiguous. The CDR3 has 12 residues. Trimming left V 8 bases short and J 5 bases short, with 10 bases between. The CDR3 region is CASSQLDQPQHF. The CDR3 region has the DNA TGTGCCAGCTCCCAGTTAGATCAGCCCCAGCATTTT.

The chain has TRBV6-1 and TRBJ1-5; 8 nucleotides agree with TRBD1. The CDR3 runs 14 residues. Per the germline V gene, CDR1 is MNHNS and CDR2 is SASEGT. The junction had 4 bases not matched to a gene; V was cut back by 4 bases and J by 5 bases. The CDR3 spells CASSAGQGYQPQHF. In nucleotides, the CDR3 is TGTGCCAGCAGTGCAGGACAGGGATATCAGCCCCAGCATTTT.

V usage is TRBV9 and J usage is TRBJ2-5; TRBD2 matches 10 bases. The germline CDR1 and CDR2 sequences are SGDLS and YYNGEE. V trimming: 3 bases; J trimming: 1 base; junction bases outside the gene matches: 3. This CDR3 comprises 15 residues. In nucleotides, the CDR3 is TGTGCCAGCAGCGGGGGACTAGCGACCCAAGAGACCCAGTACTTC. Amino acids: CASSGGLATQETQYF.

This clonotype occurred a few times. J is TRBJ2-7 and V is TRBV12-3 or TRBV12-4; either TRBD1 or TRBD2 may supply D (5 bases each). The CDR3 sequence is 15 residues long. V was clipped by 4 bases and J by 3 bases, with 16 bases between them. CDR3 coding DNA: TGTGCCAGCAGTTCTCAGGGACGGGCGGACTACGAGCAGTACTTC. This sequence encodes CASSSQGRADYEQYF.

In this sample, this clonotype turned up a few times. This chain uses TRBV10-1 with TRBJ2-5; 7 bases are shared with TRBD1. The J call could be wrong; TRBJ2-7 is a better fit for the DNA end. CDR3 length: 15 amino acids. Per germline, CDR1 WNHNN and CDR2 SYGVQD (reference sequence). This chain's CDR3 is CASSSIRDRPYEQYF. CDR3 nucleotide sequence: TGCGCCAGCAGTTCTATCCGGGACAGACCTTACGAGCAGTACTTC.

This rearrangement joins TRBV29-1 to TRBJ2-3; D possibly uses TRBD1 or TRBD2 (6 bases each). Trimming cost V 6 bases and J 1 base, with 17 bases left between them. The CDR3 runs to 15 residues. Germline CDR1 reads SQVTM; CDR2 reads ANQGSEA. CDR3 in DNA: TGCAGCGTGGGGCTCGGGGGCTCAGGCACAGATACGCAGTATTTT. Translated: CSVGLGGSGTDTQYF.

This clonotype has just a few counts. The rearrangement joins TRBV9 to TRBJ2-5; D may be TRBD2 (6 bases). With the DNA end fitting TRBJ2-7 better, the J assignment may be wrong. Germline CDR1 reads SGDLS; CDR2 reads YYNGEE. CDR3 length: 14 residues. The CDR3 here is CASSVTDGGREQYF. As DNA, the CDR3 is TGTGCCAGCAGCGTGACGGACGGGGGACGCGAGCAGTACTTC.

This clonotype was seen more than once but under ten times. Written as DNA, the CDR3 is TGTGCCAGCAGTGACACGGGGGTTGATGAAAAACTGTTTTTT. Protein product: CASSDTGVDEKLFF. The gene calls are TRBV2 and TRBJ1-4; D is possibly TRBD1 (5 bases). Germline CDR1 SNHLY, CDR2 FYNNEI. Trimming stripped 3 bases from V and 6 bases from J, with 11 bases between. The CDR3 has 14 residues.

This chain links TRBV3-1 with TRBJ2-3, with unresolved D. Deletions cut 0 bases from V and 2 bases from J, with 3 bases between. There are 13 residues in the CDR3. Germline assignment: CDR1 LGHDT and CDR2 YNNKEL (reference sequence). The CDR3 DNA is TGTGCCAGCAGCCAAGAATACACAGATACGCAGTATTTT. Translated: CASSQEYTDTQYF.

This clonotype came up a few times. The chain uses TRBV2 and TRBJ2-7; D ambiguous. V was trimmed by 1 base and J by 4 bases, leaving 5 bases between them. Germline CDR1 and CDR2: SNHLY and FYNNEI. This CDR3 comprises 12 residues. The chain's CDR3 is CASSEDRYEQYF. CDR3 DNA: TGTGCCAGCAGTGAAGACCGTTACGAGCAGTACTTC.

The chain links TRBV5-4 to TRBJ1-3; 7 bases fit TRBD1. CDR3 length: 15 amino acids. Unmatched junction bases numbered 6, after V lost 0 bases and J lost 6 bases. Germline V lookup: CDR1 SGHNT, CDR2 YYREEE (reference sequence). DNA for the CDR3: TGTGCCAGCAGCTTGGCAGGGGGTTTTGTAAACACCATATATTTT. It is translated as CASSLAGGFVNTIYF.

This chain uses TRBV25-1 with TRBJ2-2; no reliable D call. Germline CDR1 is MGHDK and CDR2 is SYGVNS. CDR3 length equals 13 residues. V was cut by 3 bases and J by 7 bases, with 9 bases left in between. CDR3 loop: CASSEDGYGELFF. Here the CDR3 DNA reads TGTGCCAGCAGTGAGGACGGATACGGGGAGCTGTTTTTT.

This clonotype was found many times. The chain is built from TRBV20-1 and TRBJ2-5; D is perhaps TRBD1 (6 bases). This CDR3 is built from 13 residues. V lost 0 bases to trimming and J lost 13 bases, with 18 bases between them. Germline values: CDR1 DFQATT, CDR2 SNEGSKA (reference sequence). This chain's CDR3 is CSARDRVGQRAYF. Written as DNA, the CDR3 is TGCAGTGCTAGAGATCGAGTTGGACAGAGGGCGTACTTC.

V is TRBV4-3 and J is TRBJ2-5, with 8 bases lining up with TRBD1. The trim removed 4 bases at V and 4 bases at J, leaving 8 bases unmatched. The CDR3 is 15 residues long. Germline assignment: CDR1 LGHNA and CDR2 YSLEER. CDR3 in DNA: TGCGCCAGCAGCCCCTGGACAGGGTTACGAGAGACCCAGTACTTC. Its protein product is CASSPWTGLRETQYF.

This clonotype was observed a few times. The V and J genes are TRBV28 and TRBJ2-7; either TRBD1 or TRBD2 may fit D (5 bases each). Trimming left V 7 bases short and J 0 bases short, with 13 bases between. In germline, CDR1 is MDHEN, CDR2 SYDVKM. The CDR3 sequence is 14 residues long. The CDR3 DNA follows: TGTGCCAGCATCCCGGGACCGAACTCCTACGAGCAGTACTTC. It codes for CASIPGPNSYEQYF.

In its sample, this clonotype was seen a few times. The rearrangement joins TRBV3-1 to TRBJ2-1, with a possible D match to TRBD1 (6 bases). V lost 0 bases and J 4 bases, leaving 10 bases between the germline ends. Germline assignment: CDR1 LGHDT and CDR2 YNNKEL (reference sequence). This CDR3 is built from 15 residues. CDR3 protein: CASSQEGQLYNEQFF. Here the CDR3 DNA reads TGTGCCAGCAGCCAAGAGGGACAACTATACAATGAGCAGTTCTTC.

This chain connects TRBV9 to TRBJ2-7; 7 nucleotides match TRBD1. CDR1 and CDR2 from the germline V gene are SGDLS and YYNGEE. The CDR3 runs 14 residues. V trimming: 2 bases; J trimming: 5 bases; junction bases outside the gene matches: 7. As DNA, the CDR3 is TGTGCCAGCAGCGTCGGGACAGAGGTCGACGAGCAGTACTTC. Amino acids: CASSVGTEVDEQYF.